This T cell receptor beta chain was profiled in a study of cytomegalovirus exposure and HLA in healthy donors. Germline V CDR1 and CDR2: MNHNS, SASEGT. CDR3 length: 13 residues. Trimming took 6 bases from V and 4 from J, leaving 10 bases between them. TCRdb's copy holds only in-frame clones and misses some; the assay was immunoSEQ multiplex PCR. Counted here are some 290,000 clones, 88% occurring once; the ten biggest clones make up 0.9% to 1%. Material: PBMCs. The rearrangement links TRBV6-1 to TRBJ2-1; D possibly corresponds to TRBD1 (5 bases). The receptor comes from a young man in good health and CMV-seronegative. The chain's CDR3 is CASSPGLYNEQFF. CDR3 DNA sequence: TGTGCCAGCAGCCCAGGGTTATACAATGAGCAGTTCTTC.